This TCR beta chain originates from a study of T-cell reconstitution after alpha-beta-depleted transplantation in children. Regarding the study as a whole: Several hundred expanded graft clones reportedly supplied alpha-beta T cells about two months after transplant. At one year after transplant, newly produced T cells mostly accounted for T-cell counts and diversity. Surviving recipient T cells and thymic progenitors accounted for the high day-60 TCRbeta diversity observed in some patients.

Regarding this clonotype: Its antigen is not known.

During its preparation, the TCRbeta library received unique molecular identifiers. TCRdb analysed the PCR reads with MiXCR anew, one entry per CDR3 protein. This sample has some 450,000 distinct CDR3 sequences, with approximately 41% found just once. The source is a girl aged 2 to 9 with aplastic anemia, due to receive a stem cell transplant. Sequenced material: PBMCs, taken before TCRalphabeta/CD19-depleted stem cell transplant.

CDR3 DNA: TGTGCCAGCAGGCTCACACTAGCGGGAAATACAGAGCAGTACTTC. Translating gives CASRLTLAGNTEQYF. The V and J genes are TRBV28 and TRBJ2-7, with 10 bases aligning to TRBD2. The CDR3 loop spans 15 amino acids. Germline V gene data show CDR1 as MDHEN and CDR2 as SYDVKM. The trim removed 6 bases at V and 7 bases at J, leaving 12 bases unmatched.